The 28 T cell receptor beta chains below were found in one sample sequenced in a study of shared clonotypes between healthy human individuals. Some clones are missing from TCRdb's copy, which holds only in-frame ones; the method was immunoSEQ multiplex PCR. The sample records about 2 million clones, around 95% being singletons. The sequenced sample consisted of naive CD4+ T cells sorted from blood. The sample's subset: CD45RA+ positively selected. The receptors come from a young man in good health.

This chain connects TRBV19 to TRBJ2-5; 12 bases line up with TRBD1. CDR1 LNHDA and CDR2 SQIVND come from the germline V gene (reference sequence). The CDR3 covers 13 residues. V shed 6 bases and J 5 bases; nucleotides not matched to a gene: 1. The CDR3 protein is CASRGQGAETQYF. In DNA form, the CDR3 reads TGTGCCAGTAGGGGACAGGGGGCTGAGACCCAGTACTTC. The full variable domain, its missing parts supplied by reference TRBV19 and TRBJ2-5, is DGGITQSPKYLFRKEGQNVTLSCEQNLNHDAMYWYRQDPGQGLRLIYYSQIVNDFQKGDIAEGYSVSREKKESFPLTVTSAQKNPTAFYLCASRGQGAETQYFGPGTRLLVL.

The chain links TRBV7-9 to TRBJ1-2; D is perhaps TRBD1 (5 bases). Germline CDR1 reads SEHNR; CDR2 reads FQNEAQ (reference sequence). This CDR3 region has 15 residues. V lost 3 bases and J 7 bases, leaving 18 bases between the germline ends. CDR3 nucleotide sequence: TGTGCCAGCAGCTTGGGGACTGCTTTTGGGTCTGGCTACACCTTC. This encodes CASSLGTAFGSGYTF.

The chain carries TRBV7-3 and TRBJ2-5, with 9 bases matching TRBD2. The CDR3 is made up of 13 amino acids. Germline values: CDR1 SGHTA, CDR2 FQGTGA. The trim removed 6 bases at V and 4 bases at J, leaving 3 bases unmatched. CDR3 sequence reads: CASSPAGGETQYF. CDR3 DNA sequence: TGTGCCAGCAGTCCAGCGGGGGGAGAGACCCAGTACTTC.

The chain has TRBV30 and TRBJ2-7; 10 bases fit TRBD2. Germline V CDR1 and CDR2: GTSNPN, SVGIG (reference sequence). The CDR3 is 14 residues long. V was clipped by 2 bases and J by 2 bases; unmatched bases: 3. The CDR3 DNA reads TGTGCCTGGAGTCAACTAGCGGGAACCTACGAGCAGTACTTC. It encodes CAWSQLAGTYEQYF.

As for this clone: Other DNA sequences within the sample encode an identical CDR3. V gene TRBV19 combines with J gene TRBJ2-7; 9 nucleotides line up with TRBD1. V dropped 5 bases and J dropped 4; count of bases not matched to a gene: 3. The CDR3 runs 13 residues. Germline V gives CDR1 LNHDA, CDR2 SQIVND (reference sequence). Here the CDR3 DNA reads TGTGCCAGTAGTGAACAGGGGGCATACGAGCAGTACTTC. Encoded protein: CASSEQGAYEQYF.

V is TRBV7-2 and J is TRBJ1-5, with 9 bases lining up with TRBD1. The CDR3 runs 13 residues. After removal of 5 bases from V and 4 bases from J, the junction contained 0 bases not matched to a gene. Germline CDR1 and CDR2: SGHTA and FQGNSA. This CDR3 is CASSDRGNQPQHF. The DNA for the CDR3 is TGTGCCAGCAGCGACAGGGGGAATCAGCCCCAGCATTTT.

This rearrangement joins TRBV25-1 to TRBJ1-5, with D possibly TRBD1 on 6 matching bases. The CDR3 has 14 amino acids. Germline V gene lookup returns CDR1 MGHDK and CDR2 SYGVNS. Between the trimmed V and J ends, which lost 1 base and 4 bases, there was a span of 8 bases. This CDR3 is CASSELGGNQPQHF. The CDR3 DNA is TGTGCCAGCAGTGAATTAGGGGGGAATCAGCCCCAGCATTTT.

The chain has TRBV10-3 and TRBJ2-7, with 7 nucleotides matching TRBD1. CDR3 length equals 12 residues. The germline V gene has CDR1 ENHRY and CDR2 SYGVKD. V trimming: 10 bases; J trimming: 2 bases; junction bases outside the gene matches: 5. CDR3 residues: CATGTVTYEQYF. The CDR3 DNA reads TGTGCCACTGGGACAGTCACCTACGAGCAGTACTTC.

V is TRBV12-1 and J is TRBJ2-5; the table calls TRBD1, which could not be checked here. TRBV12-1 constitutes a pseudogene. CDR3 length: 12 amino acids. CDR3 nucleotides: TGTGCCAGCAGCTCCAGACAAGAGACCCAGTACTTC. This encodes CASSSRQETQYF.

This clone has a single count. This chain links TRBV27 with TRBJ2-2, with 9 nucleotides matching TRBD1. V was clipped by 7 bases and J by 0 bases; unmatched bases: 3. The CDR3 contains 15 residues. Germline V gene lookup returns CDR1 MNHEY and CDR2 SMNVEV (reference sequence). CDR3 loop: CASKRDRANTGELFF. In DNA form, the CDR3 reads TGTGCCAGCAAAAGGGACAGGGCGAACACCGGGGAGCTGTTTTTT.

The V and J genes are TRBV30 and TRBJ1-5; D may be TRBD1 (6 bases). CDR1 and CDR2 (germline): GTSNPN, SVGIG (reference sequence). Between the trimmed V and J ends, which lost 4 bases and 1 base, there was a span of 17 bases. This CDR3 has 16 amino acids. The CDR3 nucleotides read TGTGCCTGGAAGGCGGGGGGCACCGGGAGCAATCAGCCCCAGCATTTT. Translated, it gives CAWKAGGTGSNQPQHF.

The chain recombines TRBV6-6 with TRBJ2-7; TRBD1 is a possible D gene (6 bases). Trimming removed 8 bases at V and 2 bases at J, with 13 bases between. The V gene's germline CDR1 is MNHNY and CDR2 SVGAGI (reference sequence). This CDR3 spans 13 amino acids. CDR3 amino acids: CASQGPATYEQYF. Written as DNA, the CDR3 is TGTGCCAGCCAGGGGCCGGCAACCTACGAGCAGTACTTC.

The V call is TRBV27, the J call TRBJ2-2; TRBD1 might be the D (5 bases). Trimming took off 6 bases at V and 3 bases at J, with 5 bases between the two ends. CDR1 is MNHEY and CDR2 is SMNVEV in the germline V gene (reference sequence). The CDR3 runs 12 residues. The CDR3 region has the DNA TGTGCCAGCAGACAGGACACCGGGGAGCTGTTTTTT. Its translation: CASRQDTGELFF.

The chain recombines TRBV5-1 with TRBJ2-3; D is possibly TRBD2 (5 bases). Germline values: CDR1 SGHRS, CDR2 YFSETQ. The V gene lost 0 bases and the J gene lost 0 bases, with 11 bases spanning the gap. The CDR3 consists of 16 residues. The chain's CDR3 is CASSLGGLPSTDTQYF. The CDR3 DNA reads TGCGCCAGCAGCTTGGGCGGACTCCCTAGCACAGATACGCAGTATTTT. Complete variable domain (other parts from reference TRBV5-1 and TRBJ2-3): KAGVTQTPRYLIKTRGQQVTLSCSPISGHRSVSWYQQTPGQGLQFLFEYFSETQRNKGNFPGRFSGRQFSNSRSEMNVSTLELGDSALYLCASSLGGLPSTDTQYFGPGTRLTVL.

The chain is built from TRBV10-3 and TRBJ2-7; the match to TRBD1 covers 11 bases. Germline V gives CDR1 ENHRY, CDR2 SYGVKD. The J segment lost 4 bases and the V segment lost 5 bases, leaving 7 bases of the junction unmatched. The CDR3 consists of 15 residues. The chain's CDR3 is CAISPRTGGPYEQYF. The CDR3 DNA reads as TGTGCCATCAGTCCACGGACAGGGGGCCCATACGAGCAGTACTTC.

The gene calls are TRBV18 and TRBJ2-1; D possibly corresponds to TRBD2 (5 bases). CDR3 size: 17 residues. CDR1 and CDR2 (germline): KGHSH, LQKENI. V was clipped by 0 bases and J by 2 bases, with 14 bases between them. The CDR3 coding sequence is TGTGCCAGCTCACCACCTGTATCGGGAACTACCTACAATGAGCAGTTCTTC. Translated, it gives CASSPPVSGTTYNEQFF.

The sample holds many counts of this clone. The genes are TRBV5-4 and TRBJ1-6, with D unresolved. Deletions cut 5 bases from V and 3 bases from J, with 9 bases between. The CDR3 spans 14 residues. Germline V CDR1 and CDR2: SGHNT, YYREEE (reference sequence). The CDR3 region has the DNA TGTGCCAGCAGGTCCCAAGGCTATAATTCACCCCTCCACTTT. It yields the protein CASRSQGYNSPLHF.

As regards this clone: Other nucleotide sequences from this sample produce the same CDR3. The chain is built from TRBV5-1 and TRBJ2-3; a weak D match, TRBD1 (5 bases). The CDR3 is 13 amino acids. The V and J ends lost 4 bases and 3 bases respectively, with 9 bases between them. Germline values: CDR1 SGHRS, CDR2 YFSETQ. CDR3 DNA sequence: TGCGCCAGCAGCCCCCAGGGTACAGATACGCAGTATTTT. This gives the protein CASSPQGTDTQYF.

CDR3 in DNA: TGTGCCAGCAGCTTAGCCCCCGGACAGGGTAGCTACGAGCAGTACTTC. Its protein product is CASSLAPGQGSYEQYF. This sequence joins TRBV7-3 and TRBJ2-7; 8 bases are shared with TRBD1. CDR3 length: 16 residues. Unmatched junction bases numbered 9, after V lost 2 bases and J lost 3 bases. Per the germline V gene, CDR1 is SGHTA and CDR2 is FQGTGA.

CDR3 sequence (DNA): TGTGCCAGTAGTATAAAACGGGGAATCGGTCAGCCCCAGCATTTT. Protein product: CASSIKRGIGQPQHF. The chain combines TRBV19 with TRBJ1-5; no clear D. Per germline, CDR1 LNHDA and CDR2 SQIVND (reference sequence). The V end was cut by 2 bases, the J end by 6 bases, with 14 bases between. The CDR3 is 15 residues long.

V usage is TRBV19 and J usage is TRBJ2-3, with D perhaps matching TRBD1 (6 bases). Germline V CDR1 and CDR2: LNHDA, SQIVND (reference sequence). CDR3 size: 14 residues. Trimming removed 6 bases at V and 3 bases at J, with 13 bases between. This chain's CDR3 is CASSVPRGTDTQYF. As DNA, the CDR3 is TGTGCCAGTAGCGTCCCCAGGGGAACAGATACGCAGTATTTT.

The chain couples TRBV30 to TRBJ1-6, with TRBD1 matching over 9 bases. This CDR3 spans 16 amino acids. Per germline, CDR1 GTSNPN and CDR2 SVGIG (reference sequence). The V gene end was trimmed by 2 bases and the J gene end by 5 bases; junction bases not matched to a gene: 7. In DNA form, the CDR3 reads TGTGCCTGGAGTTATCGGGGACAGGGAGATAATTCACCCCTCCACTTT. Protein product: CAWSYRGQGDNSPLHF.

The V call is TRBV6-1, the J call TRBJ2-1; 8 bases line up with TRBD1. The CDR3 has 17 residues. Unmatched junction bases numbered 8, after V lost 4 bases and J lost 0 bases. The germline gives CDR1 MNHNS, CDR2 SASEGT. CDR3 coding DNA: TGTGCCAGCAGTGGGGGGACAGGCTACAGCTCCTACAATGAGCAGTTCTTC. It codes for CASSGGTGYSSYNEQFF.

The CDR3, as DNA: TGCAGCGTTGAACGGGGCCAGGTTCCGTTCTTC. Protein product: CSVERGQVPFF. V is TRBV29-1 and J is TRBJ2-1; D may match TRBD1 or TRBD2 (5 bases each). In germline, CDR1 is SQVTM, CDR2 ANQGSEA. The CDR3 covers 11 residues. The germline V and J ends were trimmed by 2 bases and 15 bases, with 14 bases remaining between them.

The rearrangement links TRBV7-9 to TRBJ2-7; TRBD2 matches 13 bases. The germline CDR1 and CDR2 sequences are SEHNR and FQNEAQ (reference sequence). The CDR3 totals 15 residues. The ends lost 1 base at V and 6 bases at J; junction bases unmatched: 3. The CDR3 region is CASSLDGTSGVEQYF. The CDR3 DNA reads as TGTGCCAGCAGCTTAGATGGGACTAGCGGGGTCGAGCAGTACTTC.

The V and J genes are TRBV30 and TRBJ1-4; TRBD1 might be the D (6 bases). V shed 1 base and J shed 11 bases, with 8 bases lying between them. The CDR3 spans 11 residues. From germline, CDR1 is GTSNPN and CDR2 SVGIG (reference sequence). The CDR3, as DNA: TGTGCCTGGAGTGGGACAGAGAAACTGTTTTTT. Protein product: CAWSGTEKLFF.

The rearrangement links TRBV5-1 to TRBJ2-7, with 8 bases identical to TRBD1. Trimming cost V 1 base and J 4 bases; bases outside gene matches: 10. This CDR3 is built from 16 residues. CDR1 and CDR2 (germline): SGHRS, YFSETQ. CDR3 amino acids: CASSLQGARANYEQYF. As DNA, the CDR3 is TGCGCCAGCAGCTTGCAGGGGGCCAGGGCGAATTACGAGCAGTACTTC. Complete variable domain (other parts from reference TRBV5-1 and TRBJ2-7): KAGVTQTPRYLIKTRGQQVTLSCSPISGHRSVSWYQQTPGQGLQFLFEYFSETQRNKGNFPGRFSGRQFSNSRSEMNVSTLELGDSALYLCASSLQGARANYEQYFGPGTRLTVT.

This clone has a single count. V is TRBV5-6 and J is TRBJ2-1; 10 positions match TRBD2. The CDR3 runs to 15 residues. Germline V lookup: CDR1 SGHDT, CDR2 YYEEEE. The V segment lost 4 bases and the J segment 4 bases; nucleotides outside the gene matches: 5. The CDR3 sequence: CASSSTSGDYNEQFF. In DNA, the CDR3 is TGTGCCAGCAGCAGTACTAGCGGGGATTACAATGAGCAGTTCTTC.